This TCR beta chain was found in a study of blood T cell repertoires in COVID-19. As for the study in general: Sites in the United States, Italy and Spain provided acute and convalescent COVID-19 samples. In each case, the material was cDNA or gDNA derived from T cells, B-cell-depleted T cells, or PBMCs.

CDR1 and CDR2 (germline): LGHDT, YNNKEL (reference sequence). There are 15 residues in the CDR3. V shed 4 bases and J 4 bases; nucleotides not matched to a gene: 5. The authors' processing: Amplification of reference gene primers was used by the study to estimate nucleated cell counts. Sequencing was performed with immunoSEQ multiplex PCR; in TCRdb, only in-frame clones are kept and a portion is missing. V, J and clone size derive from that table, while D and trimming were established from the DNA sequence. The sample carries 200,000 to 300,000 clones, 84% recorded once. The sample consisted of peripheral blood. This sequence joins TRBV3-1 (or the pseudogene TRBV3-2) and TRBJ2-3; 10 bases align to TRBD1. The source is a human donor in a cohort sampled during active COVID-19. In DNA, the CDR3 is TGTGCCAGCAGCCGCCGGACAGGGGGGGCAGATACGCAGTATTTT. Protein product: CASSRRTGGADTQYF.